Shown below are 17 T cell receptor beta chains from a single sample sequenced in a study of T-cell reconstitution after alpha-beta-depleted transplantation in children (dated by TCRdb to about 2016). The library was built by means of PCR. This sample was sequenced with an Illumina HiSeq 2500. To normalize quantification of the TCRbeta repertoire, the TCR libraries were built with molecular barcoding that relied on unique molecular identifiers. The public reads were run again by TCRdb, first through fastp at Q25 and then through MiXCR, and only productive beta chains were kept. Every distinct CDR3 protein forms one entry, paired with its most common genes and DNA. The sample profile shows about 610,000 distinct CDR3 sequences; 10% of them were found once. Jointly, the top ten make up roughly 4% of the sample. Here the sequenced sample was PBMCs from the stem cell graft donor, taken from the stem cell graft. The receptor source for this set is a human donor who donated a stem cell graft to a child with acute myeloid leukemia.

This clonotype was observed at least ten times. J is TRBJ2-2 and V is TRBV3-1; TRBD2 aligns across 13 bases. Looked up from germline, CDR1 is LGHDT and CDR2 is YNNKEL (reference sequence). Losses at the gene ends were 4 bases for V and 1 base for J; bases not matched to a gene: 6. This CDR3 contains 18 residues. CDR3 in amino acids: CASSRGLAGPRNTGELFF. The CDR3 bases are TGTGCCAGCAGCCGGGGACTAGCGGGACCAAGGAACACCGGGGAGCTGTTTTTT.

V and J are TRBV5-1 and TRBJ2-7; maybe TRBD1 (5 bases). The CDR3 runs 15 residues. Trimming removed 4 bases at V and 3 bases at J, with 17 bases between. Germline lookup yields CDR1 SGHRS and CDR2 YFSETQ. The CDR3 here is CASSLPLGANYEQYF. CDR3 in DNA: TGCGCCAGCAGCCTCCCCCTAGGGGCAAACTACGAGCAGTACTTC.

Regarding this clonotype: At one end, the junction sequence differs from germline, possibly due to a read error. This sequence joins TRBV25-1 and TRBJ2-3, with TRBD2 matching over 10 bases. CDR3 length: 16 residues. From germline, CDR1 is MGHDK and CDR2 SYGVNS. CDR3 nucleotides: TGTGCCAGCAGTGATCGAAGCGGGAGGGCCGGAGATGCGCAGTATTTT. Its protein is CASSDRSGRAGDAQYF.

This clonotype was counted between two and nine times. The V call is TRBV20-1, the J call TRBJ2-1; 7 bases are a match to TRBD2. The V gene end was trimmed by 2 bases and the J gene end by 7 bases; junction bases not matched to a gene: 11. The CDR3 loop spans 15 amino acids. The germline gives CDR1 DFQATT, CDR2 SNEGSKA (reference sequence). CDR3 DNA: TGCAGTGCTAGATTAGTGGCGGGGGTGGGGAATGAGCAGTTCTTC. Protein sequence: CSARLVAGVGNEQFF.

In this sample, this clonotype turned up many times. The chain couples TRBV7-2 to TRBJ2-7; D is possibly TRBD2 (6 bases). V lost 5 bases and J 7 bases, leaving 15 bases between the germline ends. This CDR3 region has 13 residues. Germline CDR1 is SGHTA and CDR2 is FQGNSA. CDR3 nucleotide sequence: TGTGCCAGCAGCCCCCCGACTAGTTTGGAGCAGTACTTC. Its translation: CASSPPTSLEQYF.

The chain links TRBV3-1 to TRBJ1-1, with D uncertain. Per germline, CDR1 LGHDT and CDR2 YNNKEL (reference sequence). This CDR3 has 15 residues. Trimming shortened V by 3 bases and J by 1 base, and 12 bases separated the two germline ends. CDR3 in DNA: TGTGCCAGCAGCCAGAAGGGAGGGTCGAACACTGAAGCTTTCTTT. Its translation is CASSQKGGSNTEAFF.

This clonotype was seen ten or more times. The chain is built from TRBV12-3 or TRBV12-4 and TRBJ1-5; D is possibly TRBD1 (6 bases). V dropped 3 bases and J dropped 5 bases, with 11 bases sitting between them. The CDR3 runs to 14 residues. Written as DNA, the CDR3 is TGTGCCAGCAGTTTCTCGGGGGCAGATCAGCCCCAGCATTTT. This codes for CASSFSGADQPQHF.

This clonotype was recorded a few times. The chain recombines TRBV30 with TRBJ1-2; a weak D match, TRBD1 (6 bases). Germline CDR1 GTSNPN, CDR2 SVGIG (reference sequence). This CDR3 is 12 amino acids long. Trimming removed 2 bases at V and 8 bases at J, with 12 bases between. The CDR3 DNA reads TGTGCCTGGAGTACCACAGGGAACGGCTACACCTTC. It specifies CAWSTTGNGYTF.

This clonotype was counted at least ten times. This rearrangement joins TRBV5-1 to TRBJ2-3; 7 bases fit TRBD1. The ends lost 4 bases at V and 1 base at J; junction bases unmatched: 3. The germline CDR1 and CDR2 sequences are SGHRS and YFSETQ. This CDR3 is 14 amino acids long. CDR3 sequence: CASSADRGTDTQYF. CDR3 in DNA: TGCGCCAGCAGCGCCGACAGGGGCACAGATACGCAGTATTTT.

This clonotype was found many times. In nucleotides, the CDR3 is TGTGCCAGCAGTTTGTCCTTCTACGAGCAGTACTTC. This sequence encodes CASSLSFYEQYF. The chain carries TRBV28 and TRBJ2-7; no reliable D call. This CDR3 has 12 residues. CDR1 MDHEN and CDR2 SYDVKM come from the germline V gene. V shed 3 bases and J shed 3 bases, with 6 bases lying between them.

This clonotype was detected only once. V usage is TRBV14 and J usage is TRBJ1-1; D is uncertain. Germline-derived CDR1 and CDR2 are SGHDN and FVKESK. The CDR3 consists of 13 residues. The ends were cut back, 1 base at V and 3 bases at J, with 6 bases in the middle. CDR3 sequence: CASSQVVYTEAFF. Written as DNA, the CDR3 is TGTGCCAGCAGCCAAGTCGTGTACACTGAAGCTTTCTTT.

This clonotype was seen a handful of times. The V call is TRBV20-1, the J call TRBJ1-2, with 8 nucleotides matching TRBD1. Losses at the gene ends were 3 bases for V and 7 bases for J; bases not matched to a gene: 7. Germline lookup yields CDR1 DFQATT and CDR2 SNEGSKA (reference sequence). This CDR3 spans 13 amino acids. This CDR3 reads CSASGDRGSGYTF. The CDR3 nucleotides are TGCAGTGCTAGCGGAGACAGGGGAAGTGGCTACACCTTC.

This clonotype was counted between two and nine times. The J gene is TRBJ2-1, the V gene TRBV6-2 or TRBV6-3; 12 bases are shared with TRBD1. Germline V CDR1 and CDR2: MNHEY, SVGEGT. This CDR3 is 17 amino acids long. Losses at the gene ends were 6 bases for V and 0 bases for J; bases not matched to a gene: 6. In DNA, the CDR3 is TGTGCCAGCAGGACCCCGGGACAGGGGGCCTCCTACAATGAGCAGTTCTTC. Translating gives CASRTPGQGASYNEQFF.

This clonotype was counted between two and nine times. The chain is built from TRBV5-1 and TRBJ2-6, with D uncertain. V was clipped by 3 bases and J by 0 bases, with 10 bases between them. This CDR3 has 16 residues. Per the germline V gene, CDR1 is SGHRS and CDR2 is YFSETQ. In nucleotides, the CDR3 is TGCGCCAGCAGCTCTGGACGGTTCTCTGGGGCCAACGTCCTGACTTTC. Translation: CASSSGRFSGANVLTF.

The rearrangement uses TRBV12-3 or TRBV12-4 and TRBJ1-1; 9 bases are a match to TRBD1. With 5 bases clipped from V and 7 bases from J, the junction kept 11 bases outside the gene matches. This CDR3 has 15 residues. CDR3 bases: TGTGCCAGCAGTCCCGGACAGGGGAATCGGGGTGAAGCTTTCTTT. It specifies CASSPGQGNRGEAFF.

This clonotype has a handful of counts. The V gene is TRBV12-5, the J gene TRBJ1-1, with D unresolved. Trimming took 6 bases from V and 1 from J, leaving 15 bases between them. The CDR3 extends over 15 amino acids. The germline V gene encodes CDR1 LGHNT and CDR2 FRNRAP. Here the CDR3 reads CASGGGLLENTEAFF. DNA of the CDR3: TGTGCTAGTGGGGGAGGGCTTCTGGAGAACACTGAAGCTTTCTTT.

At least ten counts were recorded for this clonotype. The rearrangement uses TRBV28 and TRBJ2-7, with 11 bases lining up with TRBD1. The CDR3 is 16 amino acids. Per the germline V gene, CDR1 is MDHEN and CDR2 is SYDVKM. The J segment lost 5 bases and the V segment lost 6 bases, leaving 12 bases of the junction unmatched. CDR3 amino acids: CASRDLRTGGIHEQYF. CDR3 coding DNA: TGTGCCAGCAGAGACCTACGGACAGGGGGCATCCACGAGCAGTACTTC.